Listed here are 5 T cell receptor beta chains from one sample, sequenced in a study of blood T cell repertoires in COVID-19. Sequencing was performed with immunoSEQ multiplex PCR; in TCRdb, only in-frame clones are kept and a portion is missing. The sample holds 170,000 or so clones, approximately 90% seen once. The specimen sequenced was peripheral blood. These receptor sequences come from a young man who had recovered from COVID-19.

This clone was observed once. The chain uses TRBV11-2 and TRBJ2-1; no clear D. V lost 6 bases to trimming and J lost 5 bases, with 20 bases between them. The germline CDR1 and CDR2 sequences are SGHAT and FQNNGV. This CDR3 has 16 residues. The CDR3 sequence is CASRQYTVVSHNEQFF. The CDR3 coding sequence is TGTGCCAGCAGGCAATACACAGTCGTAAGCCACAATGAGCAGTTCTTC.

The genes are TRBV28 and TRBJ2-1; 7 bases agree with TRBD2. Trimming took 5 bases from V and 0 from J; bases not matched to a gene: 4. The germline V gene encodes CDR1 MDHEN and CDR2 SYDVKM. The CDR3 is made up of 15 amino acids. The CDR3 here is CASSLGLVSYNEQFF. CDR3 nucleotides: TGTGCCAGCAGTCTCGGACTAGTCTCCTACAATGAGCAGTTCTTC.

J is TRBJ2-7 and V is TRBV4-3; maybe TRBD1 (5 bases). With 2 bases removed from V and 1 base from J, the gap between germline ends came to 9 bases. There are 14 residues in the CDR3. CDR1 and CDR2 from the germline V gene are LGHNA and YSLEER. CDR3 amino acids: CASSQTKGSYEQYF. The CDR3 coding sequence is TGCGCCAGCAGCCAAACGAAGGGGTCCTACGAGCAGTACTTC.

This rearrangement joins TRBV9 to TRBJ2-1; D perhaps matches TRBD1 (6 bases). Trimming removed 7 bases from V and 9 bases from J, with 26 bases in between. CDR1 is SGDLS, CDR2 YYNGEE, per germline. The CDR3 covers 16 residues. CDR3 DNA sequence: TGTGCCAGCGCATATGATAGGGGGTCCTACCCCGGTGAGCAGTTCTTC. Translated, it gives CASAYDRGSYPGEQFF.

The chain has TRBV7-9 and TRBJ1-1; D call uncertain. Trimming cost V 5 bases and J 1 base, with 11 bases left between them. CDR1 and CDR2 (germline): SEHNR, FQNEAQ (reference sequence). CDR3 length: 14 residues. The CDR3 DNA reads TGTGCCAGCAGCAATTGGGCAGGGAACACTGAAGCTTTCTTT. Protein product: CASSNWAGNTEAFF.